This passage covers 13 T cell receptor beta chains from one sample sequenced in a study of blood T cell repertoires in COVID-19. Here immunoSEQ multiplex PCR was the method, and the copy in TCRdb shows in-frame clones only, minus some. Of about 310,000 clones listed, 75% to 90% are singletons. The sequencing sample was made of peripheral blood. These receptors came from a man between 18 and 29 years old with active or convalescent COVID-19.

The rearrangement links TRBV19 to TRBJ1-1; D ambiguous. V was clipped by 5 bases and J by 0 bases, with 13 bases between them. CDR3 size: 15 residues. Germline-derived CDR1 and CDR2 are LNHDA and SQIVND (reference sequence). The CDR3 bases are TGTGCCAGTAGTGGGCCAGGTCAACTGAACACTGAAGCTTTCTTT. It is translated as CASSGPGQLNTEAFF.

CDR3 in DNA: TGTGCCAGCCTCACGGACAGGGCTCATGGCTACACCTTC. Protein sequence: CASLTDRAHGYTF. V and J are TRBV28 and TRBJ1-2, with 8 bases identical to TRBD1. The junction had 8 bases not matched to a gene; V was cut back by 8 bases and J by 6 bases. CDR1 and CDR2 from the germline V gene are MDHEN and SYDVKM. The CDR3 is 13 amino acids.

The rearrangement links TRBV6-2 or TRBV6-3 to TRBJ1-2; D not resolved. The CDR3 spans 12 residues. Germline CDR1 is MNHEY and CDR2 is SVGEGT. The V and J ends lost 3 bases and 5 bases respectively, with 7 bases between them. The CDR3 nucleotides read TGTGCCAGCAGTTATCAGCGGTATGGCTACACCTTC. This encodes CASSYQRYGYTF.

The chain couples TRBV7-8 to TRBJ2-1; 9 bases line up with TRBD2. CDR1 and CDR2 (germline): SGHVS, FQNEAQ. Unmatched junction bases numbered 12, after V lost 2 bases and J lost 4 bases. This CDR3 comprises 18 residues. The CDR3, as DNA: TGTGCCAGCAGCTTATCGGGCGGGAGGGCCGGTCGGTACAATGAGCAGTTCTTC. Its translation: CASSLSGGRAGRYNEQFF.

The chain joins TRBV5-1 to TRBJ1-4; 8 bases are a match to TRBD1. This CDR3 spans 16 amino acids. Germline V CDR1 and CDR2: SGHRS, YFSETQ. J gave up 8 bases and V 4 bases, and 13 bases lay outside the gene matches. Written as DNA, the CDR3 is TGCGCCAGCAGCATTGGACAGGGCAGCGGAGGCGAAAAACTGTTTTTT. Its translation is CASSIGQGSGGEKLFF.

The chain combines TRBV6-2 or TRBV6-3 with TRBJ2-7; D possibly corresponds to TRBD2 (6 bases). Trimming stripped 5 bases from V and 1 base from J, with 9 bases between. CDR1 is MNHEY and CDR2 is SVGEGT in the germline V gene. The CDR3 sequence is 13 residues long. CDR3 DNA sequence: TGTGCCAGCAGTGCGGGACCATCCTACGAGCAGTACTTC. Amino acid sequence: CASSAGPSYEQYF.

This clone was found once. DNA of the CDR3: TGCAGCGTTCAACAGGGCTATGAGCAGTTCTTC. The encoded protein is CSVQQGYEQFF. The rearrangement links TRBV29-1 to TRBJ2-1; a possible D gene is TRBD1 (6 bases). Trimming removed 5 bases at V and 8 bases at J, with 10 bases between. Per germline, CDR1 SQVTM and CDR2 ANQGSEA. CDR3 size: 11 residues.

The CDR3 region is CASSQAYGVSEQYF. The CDR3 DNA follows: TGCGCCAGCAGCCAAGCATACGGGGTGTCCGAGCAGTACTTC. This chain links TRBV4-1 with TRBJ2-7, with D possibly being TRBD2 (5 bases). The CDR3 is 14 residues long. In germline, CDR1 is MGHRA, CDR2 YSYEKL. Between the trimmed V and J ends, which lost 1 base and 6 bases, there was a span of 13 bases.

The J gene is TRBJ2-1, the V gene TRBV11-2; 11 nucleotides match TRBD2. The CDR3 covers 14 residues. CDR1 is SGHAT and CDR2 is FQNNGV in the germline V gene. J gave up 7 bases and V 7 bases, and 6 bases lay outside the gene matches. The CDR3 DNA follows: TGTGCCAGCACCCTACTAGCGGGGGTGAATGAGCAGTTCTTC. This encodes CASTLLAGVNEQFF.

The genes are TRBV10-1 and TRBJ2-1; the D gene is possibly TRBD2 (6 bases). CDR3 length equals 16 residues. Trimming removed 2 bases from V and 2 bases from J, with 13 bases in between. Per the germline V gene, CDR1 is WNHNN and CDR2 is SYGVQD (reference sequence). CDR3 residues: CASSESSGLPYNEQFF. The CDR3 coding sequence is TGCGCCAGCAGTGAGAGTTCGGGACTCCCCTACAATGAGCAGTTCTTC.

This chain uses TRBV7-8 with TRBJ2-7, with D unresolved. The germline V gene encodes CDR1 SGHVS and CDR2 FQNEAQ. The CDR3 length is 16 residues. Between the trimmed V and J ends, which lost 7 bases and 0 bases, there was a span of 19 bases. The CDR3 sequence: CASTRFPDGLSYEQYF. CDR3 nucleotide sequence: TGTGCCAGCACCCGATTCCCCGATGGGCTCTCCTACGAGCAGTACTTC.

A remark on this clone: Other nucleotide sequences in the sample specify the same CDR3. This rearrangement joins TRBV6-5 to TRBJ1-1, with D unclear. Germline CDR1 reads MNHEY; CDR2 reads SVGAGI. V gave up 2 bases and J gave up 5 bases, with 9 bases separating them. CDR3 size: 13 residues. CDR3 in DNA: TGTGCCAGCAGTTACGGTCGAGGGACTGAAGCTTTCTTT. It translates to CASSYGRGTEAFF.

With regard to this clone: Other DNA sequences in this specimen translate into the identical CDR3. This rearrangement joins TRBV7-9 to TRBJ1-5; maybe TRBD1 (6 bases). The CDR3 is 14 residues long. Deletions cut 1 base from V and 2 bases from J, with 6 bases between. Germline values: CDR1 SEHNR, CDR2 FQNEAQ (reference sequence). CDR3 amino acids: CASSLGQGNQPQHF. In DNA form, the CDR3 reads TGTGCCAGCAGCTTAGGACAGGGCAATCAGCCCCAGCATTTT. Full variable domain (outside the CDR3, taken from reference TRBV7-9 and TRBJ1-5): DTGVSQNPRHKITKRGQNVTFRCDPISEHNRLYWYRQTLGQGPEFLTYFQNEAQLEKSRLLSDRFSAERPKGSFSTLEIQRTEQGDSAMYLCASSLGQGNQPQHFGDGTRLSIL.